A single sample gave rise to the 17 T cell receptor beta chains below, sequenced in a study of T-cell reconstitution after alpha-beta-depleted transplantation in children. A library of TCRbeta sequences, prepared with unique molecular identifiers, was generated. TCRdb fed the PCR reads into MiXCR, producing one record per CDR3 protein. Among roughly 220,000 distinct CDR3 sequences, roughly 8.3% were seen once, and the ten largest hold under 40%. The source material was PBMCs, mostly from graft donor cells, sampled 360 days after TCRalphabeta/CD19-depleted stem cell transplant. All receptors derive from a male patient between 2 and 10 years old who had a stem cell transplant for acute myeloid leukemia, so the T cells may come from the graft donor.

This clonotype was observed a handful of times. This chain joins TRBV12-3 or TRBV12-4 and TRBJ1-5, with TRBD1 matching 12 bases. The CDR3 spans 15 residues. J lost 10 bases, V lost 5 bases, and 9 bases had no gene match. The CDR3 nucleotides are TGTGCCAGCAGTGCCCGGGACAGGGGGCGAACCCCCCAGCATTTT. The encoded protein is CASSARDRGRTPQHF.

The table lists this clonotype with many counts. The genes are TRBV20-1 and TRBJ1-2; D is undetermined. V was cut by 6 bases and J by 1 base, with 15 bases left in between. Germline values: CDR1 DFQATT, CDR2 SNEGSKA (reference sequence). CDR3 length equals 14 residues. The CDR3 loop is CSAPDAVGNYGYTF. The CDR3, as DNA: TGCAGTGCCCCAGACGCCGTGGGTAACTATGGCTACACCTTC.

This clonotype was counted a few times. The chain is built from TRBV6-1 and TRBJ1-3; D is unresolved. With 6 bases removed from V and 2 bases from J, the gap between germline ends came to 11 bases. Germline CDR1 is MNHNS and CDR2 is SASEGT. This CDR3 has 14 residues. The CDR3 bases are TGTGCCAGCAGACAGCACTTTCCTGGAAACACCATATATTTT. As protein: CASRQHFPGNTIYF.

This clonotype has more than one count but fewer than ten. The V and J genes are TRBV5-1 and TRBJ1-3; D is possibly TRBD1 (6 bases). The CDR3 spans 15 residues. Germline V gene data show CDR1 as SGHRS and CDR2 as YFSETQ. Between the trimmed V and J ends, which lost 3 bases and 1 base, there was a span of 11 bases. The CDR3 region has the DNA TGCGCCAGCAGCTCCCAGGGGCTATCTGGAAACACCATATATTTT. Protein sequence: CASSSQGLSGNTIYF.

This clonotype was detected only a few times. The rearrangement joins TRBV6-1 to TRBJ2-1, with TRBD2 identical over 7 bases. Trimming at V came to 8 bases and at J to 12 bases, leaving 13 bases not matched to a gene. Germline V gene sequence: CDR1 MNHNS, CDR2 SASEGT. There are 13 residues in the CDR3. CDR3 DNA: TGTGCCAGCCGGGGTCGAGGGAGGGGCTTGCAGTTCTTC. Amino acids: CASRGRGRGLQFF.

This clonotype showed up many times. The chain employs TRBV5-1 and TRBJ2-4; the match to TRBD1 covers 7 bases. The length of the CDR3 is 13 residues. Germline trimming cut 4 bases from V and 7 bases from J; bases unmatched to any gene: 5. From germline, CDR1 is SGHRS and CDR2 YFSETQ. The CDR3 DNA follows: TGCGCCAGCAGCCTGAACAGGGGCAACATTCAGTACTTC. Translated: CASSLNRGNIQYF.

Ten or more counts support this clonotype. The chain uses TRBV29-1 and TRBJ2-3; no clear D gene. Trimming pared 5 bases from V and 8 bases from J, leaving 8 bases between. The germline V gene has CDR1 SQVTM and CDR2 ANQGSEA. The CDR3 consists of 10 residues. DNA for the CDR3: TGCAGCGTTACCTCGGGTACGCAGTATTTT. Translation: CSVTSGTQYF.

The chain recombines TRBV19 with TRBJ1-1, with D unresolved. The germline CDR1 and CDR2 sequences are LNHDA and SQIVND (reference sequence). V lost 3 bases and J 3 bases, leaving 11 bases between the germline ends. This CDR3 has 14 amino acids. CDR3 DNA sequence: TGTGCCAGTAGTATCGGAGGCGGCTACACTGAAGCTTTCTTT. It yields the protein CASSIGGGYTEAFF. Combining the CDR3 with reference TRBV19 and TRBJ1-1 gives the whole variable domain DGGITQSPKYLFRKEGQNVTLSCEQNLNHDAMYWYRQDPGQGLRLIYYSQIVNDFQKGDIAEGYSVSREKKESFPLTVTSAQKNPTAFYLCASSIGGGYTEAFFGQGTRLTVV.

CDR3 loop: CASSPAAQETQYF. The CDR3 nucleotides are TGTGCCAGCTCACCGGCAGCACAAGAGACCCAGTACTTC. This chain connects TRBV18 to TRBJ2-5; D unclear. Trimming stripped 3 bases from V and 2 bases from J, with 7 bases between. The CDR3 runs to 13 residues. Germline values: CDR1 KGHSH, CDR2 LQKENI.

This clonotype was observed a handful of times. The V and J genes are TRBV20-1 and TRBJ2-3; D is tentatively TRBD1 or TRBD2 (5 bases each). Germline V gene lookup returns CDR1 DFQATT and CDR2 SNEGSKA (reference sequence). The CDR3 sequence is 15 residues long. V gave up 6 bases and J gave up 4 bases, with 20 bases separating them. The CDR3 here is CSARVGTYWADTQYF. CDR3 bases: TGCAGTGCGCGAGTAGGGACCTACTGGGCAGATACGCAGTATTTT.

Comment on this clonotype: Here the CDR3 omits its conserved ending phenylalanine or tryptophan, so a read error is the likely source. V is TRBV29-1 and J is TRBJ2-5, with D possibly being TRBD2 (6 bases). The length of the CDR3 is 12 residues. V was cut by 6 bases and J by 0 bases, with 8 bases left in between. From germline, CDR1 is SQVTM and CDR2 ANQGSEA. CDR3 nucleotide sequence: TGCAGCGTGAGGGACTACCAAGAGACCCAGTACCTC. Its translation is CSVRDYQETQYL.

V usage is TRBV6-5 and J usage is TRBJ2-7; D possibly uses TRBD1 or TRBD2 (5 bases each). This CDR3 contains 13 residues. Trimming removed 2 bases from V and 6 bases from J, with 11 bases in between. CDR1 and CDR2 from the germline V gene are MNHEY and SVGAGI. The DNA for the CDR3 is TGTGCCAGCAGTTACAACGTGAGGGGCGAGCAGTACTTC. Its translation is CASSYNVRGEQYF.

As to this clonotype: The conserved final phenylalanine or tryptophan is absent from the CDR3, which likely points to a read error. The CDR3 DNA reads TGCAGTGCTAGGGATTTGACAGGGCGAATTAGCACAGATACGCAGTATTGT. Protein: CSARDLTGRISTDTQYC. The chain combines TRBV20-1 with TRBJ2-3; 7 nucleotides agree with TRBD1. This CDR3 spans 17 amino acids. The V and J ends lost 3 bases and 0 bases, in that order; junction bases with no gene match: 12. CDR1 DFQATT and CDR2 SNEGSKA come from the germline V gene (reference sequence).

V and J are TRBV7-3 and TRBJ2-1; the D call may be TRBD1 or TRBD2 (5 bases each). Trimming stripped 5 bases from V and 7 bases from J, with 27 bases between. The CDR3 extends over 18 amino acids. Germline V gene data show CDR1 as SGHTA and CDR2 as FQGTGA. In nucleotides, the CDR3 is TGTGCCAGCAGCCCAATGAAAGGGGACCCTACTAAGCCGAATGAGCAGTTCTTC. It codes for CASSPMKGDPTKPNEQFF.

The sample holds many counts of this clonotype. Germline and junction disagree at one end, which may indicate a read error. The CDR3 loop reads CSARDRRVSYEQYF. The CDR3 DNA sequence: TGCAGTGCTCGAGACAGGCGTGTTTCCTACGAGCAGTACTTC. The rearrangement uses TRBV20-1 and TRBJ2-7, with D maybe TRBD1 (6 bases). CDR1 and CDR2 (germline): DFQATT, SNEGSKA (reference sequence). The CDR3 runs to 14 residues.

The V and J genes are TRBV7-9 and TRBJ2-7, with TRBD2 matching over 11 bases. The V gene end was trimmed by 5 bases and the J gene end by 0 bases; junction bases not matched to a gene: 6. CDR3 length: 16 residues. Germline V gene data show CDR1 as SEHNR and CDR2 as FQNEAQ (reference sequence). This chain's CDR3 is CASSSRLAGPSYEQYF. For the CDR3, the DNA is TGTGCCAGCAGCAGCCGACTAGCGGGGCCCTCCTACGAGCAGTACTTC.

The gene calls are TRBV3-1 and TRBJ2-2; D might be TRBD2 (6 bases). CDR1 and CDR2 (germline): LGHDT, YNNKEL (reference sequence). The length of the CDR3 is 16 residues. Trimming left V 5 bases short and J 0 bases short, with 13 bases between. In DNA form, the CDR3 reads TGTGCCAGCAGCGGGCGGGACCAAGCGAACACCGGGGAGCTGTTTTTT. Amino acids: CASSGRDQANTGELFF.